These 8 T cell receptor beta chains came from one sample sequenced in a study of cytomegalovirus exposure and HLA in healthy donors. Vbeta (60) and Jbeta (13) primers were used in the PCR. The repertoire was sequenced with immunoSEQ multiplex PCR; TCRdb's copy has only in-frame clones and lacks some. The sample consists of roughly 110,000 clones, roughly 82% of them appearing once. Sequences were obtained from PBMCs. These receptors were taken from a man aged 50 to 59 in good health and CMV-seronegative.

The chain combines TRBV10-1 with TRBJ2-2; perhaps TRBD1 as D (6 bases). CDR1 is WNHNN and CDR2 is SYGVQD in the germline V gene (reference sequence). Trimming took off 4 bases at V and 4 bases at J, with 19 bases between the two ends. The CDR3 loop spans 17 amino acids. CDR3 residues: CASSAIRQGISTGELFF. For the CDR3, the DNA is TGCGCCAGCAGTGCTATTCGGCAGGGGATTTCCACCGGGGAGCTGTTTTTT.

The chain has TRBV19 and TRBJ1-2; D perhaps matches TRBD1 (5 bases). Between the trimmed V and J ends, which lost 3 bases and 2 bases, there was a span of 13 bases. The CDR3 covers 15 residues. CDR1 is LNHDA and CDR2 is SQIVND in the germline V gene (reference sequence). The CDR3 coding sequence is TGTGCCAGTAGTATGGGGGACTTTTTGAACTATGGCTACACCTTC. Translating gives CASSMGDFLNYGYTF.

This chain joins TRBV10-2 and TRBJ2-5, with D perhaps matching TRBD2 (6 bases). Between the trimmed V and J ends, which lost 6 bases and 9 bases, there was a span of 11 bases. The germline V gene has CDR1 WSHSY and CDR2 SAAADI. The CDR3 runs to 11 residues. CDR3 sequence: CASSASGAQYF. The CDR3, as DNA: TGCGCCAGCAGCGCCTCGGGGGCCCAGTACTTC.

The chain employs TRBV5-1 and TRBJ2-1; D is unclear. The CDR3 totals 14 residues. Trimming removed 0 bases from V and 8 bases from J, with 12 bases in between. Germline V gene lookup returns CDR1 SGHRS and CDR2 YFSETQ. CDR3 nucleotides: TGCGCCAGCAGCTTGGATCTCAGCCGGGATGAGCAGTTCTTC. Translating gives CASSLDLSRDEQFF. The full variable domain, with the rest looked up from reference TRBV5-1 and TRBJ2-1, is KAGVTQTPRYLIKTRGQQVTLSCSPISGHRSVSWYQQTPGQGLQFLFEYFSETQRNKGNFPGRFSGRQFSNSRSEMNVSTLELGDSALYLCASSLDLSRDEQFFGPGTRLTVL.

The chain links TRBV6-1 to TRBJ2-1, with 10 positions matching TRBD2. The V gene end was trimmed by 2 bases and the J gene end by 8 bases; junction bases not matched to a gene: 6. Germline V gene data show CDR1 as MNHNS and CDR2 as SASEGT. The CDR3 covers 15 residues. The CDR3 DNA reads TGTGCCAGCAGTGAAAGCGGGGGGGCCCTCGATGAGCAGTTCTTC. Its translation: CASSESGGALDEQFF.

Turning to this clone: One junction end disagrees with the germline gene, perhaps due to a read error. Additional DNA sequences in this sample encode the identical CDR3. This chain joins TRBV15 and TRBJ2-5; tentatively, D is TRBD1 (5 bases). Germline assignment: CDR1 LNHNV and CDR2 YYDKDF (reference sequence). The CDR3 loop spans 15 amino acids. CDR3 DNA sequence: TGCGCCACCAGCTCTCGAATAGGGGCCCAAGAGACCCAGTACTTC. Translating gives CATSSRIGAQETQYF.

This chain uses TRBV6-1 with TRBJ1-1; 7 bases are shared with TRBD1. The CDR3 is 14 residues long. Per germline, CDR1 MNHNS and CDR2 SASEGT. With V trimmed by 9 bases and J by 1 base, 8 bases remained unmatched. CDR3 bases: TGTGCCAGTACCTTTTCAGGGGGGAACACTGAAGCTTTCTTT. Amino acid sequence: CASTFSGGNTEAFF.

The V and J genes are TRBV5-1 and TRBJ1-4; 10 bases align to TRBD1. Germline lookup yields CDR1 SGHRS and CDR2 YFSETQ. The V and J ends lost 3 bases and 6 bases, in that order; junction bases with no gene match: 5. The CDR3 spans 15 residues. For the CDR3, the DNA is TGCGCCAGCAGCTCCTCCGGGACAGGGGATGAAAAACTGTTTTTT. Translating gives CASSSSGTGDEKLFF. Using reference TRBV5-1 and TRBJ1-4 for the parts outside the CDR3, the full variable domain is KAGVTQTPRYLIKTRGQQVTLSCSPISGHRSVSWYQQTPGQGLQFLFEYFSETQRNKGNFPGRFSGRQFSNSRSEMNVSTLELGDSALYLCASSSSGTGDEKLFFGSGTQLSVL.